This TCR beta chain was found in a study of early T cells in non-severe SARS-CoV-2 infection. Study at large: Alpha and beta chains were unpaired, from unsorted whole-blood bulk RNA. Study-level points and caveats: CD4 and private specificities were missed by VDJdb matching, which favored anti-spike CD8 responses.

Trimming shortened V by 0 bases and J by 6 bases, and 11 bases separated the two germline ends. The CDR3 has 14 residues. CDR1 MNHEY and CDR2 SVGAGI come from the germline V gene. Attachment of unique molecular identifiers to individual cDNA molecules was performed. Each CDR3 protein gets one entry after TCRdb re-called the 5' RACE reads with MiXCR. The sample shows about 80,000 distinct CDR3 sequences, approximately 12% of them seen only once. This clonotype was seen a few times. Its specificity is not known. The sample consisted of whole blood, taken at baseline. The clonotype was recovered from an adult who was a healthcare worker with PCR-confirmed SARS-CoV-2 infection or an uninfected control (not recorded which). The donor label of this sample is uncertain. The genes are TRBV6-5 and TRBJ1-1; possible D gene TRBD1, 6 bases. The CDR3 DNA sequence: TGTGCCAGCAGTTACTCGGAGGGGGTGCCTGAAGCTTTCTTT. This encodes CASSYSEGVPEAFF.